This TCR beta chain was obtained from a study of blood T cell repertoires in COVID-19. Assay used: immunoSEQ multiplex PCR; TCRdb lists only in-frame clones, some missing. The sample has over 200,000 clones, 70% to 90% seen once; the top ten hold 10% to 12%. This CDR3 contains 13 residues. The germline V gene encodes CDR1 KGHSH and CDR2 LQKENI. Trimming removed 8 bases at V and 5 bases at J, with 15 bases between. The clonotype comes from a man aged 25-45 years who had recovered from COVID-19. Sequencing input: PBMCs or T cells enriched from blood (not recorded which). The rearrangement uses TRBV18 and TRBJ1-2; no firm D call. For the CDR3, the DNA is TGTGCCAGCCAAACGGGAGCCACGTATGGCTACACCTTC. It specifies CASQTGATYGYTF.